This is a list of T cell receptor beta chains from one sample in a study of CD4 T cells in relation to SARS-CoV-2 and coronaviruses. These TCRs' antigens remain unknown. Measured with immunoSEQ multiplex PCR; TCRdb has only the in-frame clones, and not every one. Of about 22,000 clones detected, over 70% appear once; the ten largest clones hold about 15%. Sequenced input: CD4+ T cells from PBMCs, cultured in vitro. These receptors were collected from a human donor in good health. Both conserved end residues are part of each CDR3. The D gene is left open where the match is weak. Clone size is not always given. Where it is, it says once, few, many or a class for expanded clones.

clone_size	v_call	d_call	j_call	cdr3_nt	cdr3_aa
once	TRBV5-5	NA	TRBJ2-7	TGTGCCAGCAGCTTATACCGGGCCTCGTACGAGCAGTACTTC	CASSLYRASYEQYF
once	TRBV3-1/TRBV3-2	NA	TRBJ2-1	TGTGCCAGCAGCACCTGGAGCGAGCAGTTCTTC	CASSTWSEQFF
NA	TRBV5-4	TRBD1	TRBJ1-4	TGTGCCAGCAGCTTGGACAGGGGGAATGAAAAACTGTTTTTT	CASSLDRGNEKLFF
NA	TRBV6-5	NA	TRBJ1-2	NA	CASIATSGRPSSTF
NA	TRBV28	NA	TRBJ1-2	TGTGCCAGCAGCAAGGCGACAGGTACTTCTTCCTATGGCTACACCTTC	CASSKATGTSSYGYTF
NA	TRBV5-1	NA	TRBJ2-7	TGCGCCAGCAGCCCCAGGGGGGCGGGGAAACAGTACTTC	CASSPRGAGKQYF
few	TRBV27	TRBD2	TRBJ2-7	TGTGCCAGCACCAATCTACGGGGCGGGAGGTTTTACGAGCAGTACTTC	CASTNLRGGRFYEQYF
NA	TRBV10-3	NA	TRBJ1-5	TGTGCCATCAGTGAGGGCAGGGAGGCTCAGCCCCAGCATTTT	CAISEGREAQPQHF
NA	TRBV19	NA	TRBJ2-7	TGTGCCAGTAGTATAGGACTGAAATACGAGCAGTACTTC	CASSIGLKYEQYF
NA	TRBV5-1	TRBD1	TRBJ2-2	TGCGCCAGCAGCTTGGTCGGCGGGACAGGGTGGGACACCGGGGAGCTGTTTTTT	CASSLVGGTGWDTGELFF
few	TRBV10-2	NA	TRBJ2-7	TGCGCCAGCAGGGGGGGCCTGGGTGGCTACGAGCAGTACTTC	CASRGGLGGYEQYF
NA	TRBV5-1	TRBD1	TRBJ1-4	TGCGCCAGCAGCCCAGGACAGGTCGCTAATGAAAAACTGTTTTTT	CASSPGQVANEKLFF
NA	TRBV2	NA	TRBJ2-1	TGTGCCAGCCGGCTGGACACAAACAATGAGCAGTTCTTC	CASRLDTNNEQFF
NA	TRBV6-5	NA	TRBJ1-6	TGTGCCAGCAGCTACCAGACAGTGGGGAATTCACCCCTCCACTTT	CASSYQTVGNSPLHF
NA	TRBV5-4	NA	TRBJ2-1	TGTGCCAGCAGCTGGGATAACAATGAGCAGTTCTTC	CASSWDNNEQFF
NA	TRBV19	NA	TRBJ2-4	TGTGCCAGTAGTGACCAGGTCCCCAGGTACATTCAGTACTTC	CASSDQVPRYIQYF
NA	TRBV6-1	NA	TRBJ1-6	TGTGCCAGCAGTGAAAAAGGGGCCCCACCTACACCCCTCCACTTT	CASSEKGAPPTPLHF
NA	TRBV7-3	NA	TRBJ2-1	TGTGCCAGCAGCTTAAGGGGGAGCTCCTACAATGAGCAGTTCTTC	CASSLRGSSYNEQFF
NA	TRBV6-4	NA	TRBJ2-2	TGTGCCAGCAGGCCACCCCGGGGGGAGCTGTTTTTT	CASRPPRGELFF
NA	TRBV5-6	TRBD2	TRBJ2-7	TGTGCCAGCAGTCTGGGGGGGGGTACCTACGAGCAGTACTTC	CASSLGGGTYEQYF
NA	TRBV18	NA	TRBJ2-2	TGTGCCAGCTCACAAAACAGGGTTGAGAGCGGGGAGCTGTTTTTT	CASSQNRVESGELFF